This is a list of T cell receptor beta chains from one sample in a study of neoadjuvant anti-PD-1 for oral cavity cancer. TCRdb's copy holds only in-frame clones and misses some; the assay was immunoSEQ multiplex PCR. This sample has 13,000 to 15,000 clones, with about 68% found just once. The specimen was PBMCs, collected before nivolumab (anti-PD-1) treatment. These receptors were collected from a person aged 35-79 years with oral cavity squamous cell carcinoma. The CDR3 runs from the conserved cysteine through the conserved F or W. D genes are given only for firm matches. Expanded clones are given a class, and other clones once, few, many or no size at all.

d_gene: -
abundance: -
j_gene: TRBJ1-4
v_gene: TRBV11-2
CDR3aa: CASSSSTTTNEKLFF
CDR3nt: TGTGCCAGCAGCTCAAGCACCACAACTAATGAAAAACTGTTTTTT

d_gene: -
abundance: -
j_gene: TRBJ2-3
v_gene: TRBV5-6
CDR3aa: CASSSSPGETQYF
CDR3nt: TGTGCCAGCAGCTCTAGTCCAGGGGAAACGCAGTATTTT

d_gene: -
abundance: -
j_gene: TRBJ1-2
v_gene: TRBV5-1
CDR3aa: CASSLDRVPGYTF
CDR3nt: TGCGCCAGCAGCTTGGACAGGGTGCCTGGCTACACCTTC

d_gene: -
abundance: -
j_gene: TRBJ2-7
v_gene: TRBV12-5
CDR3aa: CASGLRPLGRREQYF
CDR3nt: TGTGCTAGTGGTTTGAGACCTCTCGGCCGACGCGAGCAGTACTTC

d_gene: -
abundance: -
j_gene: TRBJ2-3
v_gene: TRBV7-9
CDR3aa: CASSTIGADTQYF
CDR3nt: TGTGCCAGCAGCACCATAGGAGCAGATACGCAGTATTTT

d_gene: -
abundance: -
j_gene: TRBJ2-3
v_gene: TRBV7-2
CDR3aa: CASSLAGTTDTQYF
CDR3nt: TGTGCCAGCAGCTTAGCGGGGACCACAGATACGCAGTATTTT

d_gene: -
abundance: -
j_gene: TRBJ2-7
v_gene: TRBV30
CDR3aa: CAWSRGPHEQYF
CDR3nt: TGTGCCTGGAGTAGGGGTCCCCACGAGCAGTACTTC

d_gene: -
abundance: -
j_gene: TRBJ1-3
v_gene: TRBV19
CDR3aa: CASSITGDGNTIYF
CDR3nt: TGTGCCAGTAGTATAACCGGGGATGGAAACACCATATATTTT

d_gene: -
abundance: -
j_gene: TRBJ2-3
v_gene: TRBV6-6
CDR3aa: CASSYGRDTQYF
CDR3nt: TGTGCCAGCAGTTACGGAAGAGATACGCAGTATTTT

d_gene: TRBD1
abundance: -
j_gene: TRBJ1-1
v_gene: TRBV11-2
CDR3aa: CASSRTGGAGRAFF
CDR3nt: TGTGCCAGCAGCCGAACAGGGGGCGCGGGGAGGGCTTTCTTT

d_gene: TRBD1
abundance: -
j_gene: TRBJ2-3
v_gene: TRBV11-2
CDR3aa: CASSPIQRDRGRSYTQYF
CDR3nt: TGTGCCAGCAGCCCAATCCAGCGGGACAGGGGGCGATCATATACGCAGTATTTT

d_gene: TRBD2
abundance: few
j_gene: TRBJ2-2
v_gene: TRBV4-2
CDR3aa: CASSPQTLGGTGELFF
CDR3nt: TGTGCCAGCAGTCCCCAAACGCTCGGGGGGACCGGGGAGCTGTTTTTT

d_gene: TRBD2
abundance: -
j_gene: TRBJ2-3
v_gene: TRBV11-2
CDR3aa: CASTNGGGDTQYF
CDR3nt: TGTGCCAGCACCAACGGCGGGGGAGATACGCAGTATTTT

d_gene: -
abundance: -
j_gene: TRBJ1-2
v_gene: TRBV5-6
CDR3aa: CASSLAQANPYGYTF
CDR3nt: TGTGCCAGCAGCTTAGCCCAGGCGAACCCCTATGGCTACACCTTC

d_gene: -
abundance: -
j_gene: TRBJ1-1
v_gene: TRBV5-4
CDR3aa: CASSPGPEYEAFF
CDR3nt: TGTGCCAGCAGCCCGGGACCGGAGTATGAAGCTTTCTTT

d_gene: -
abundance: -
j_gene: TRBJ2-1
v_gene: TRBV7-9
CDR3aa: CASSYSGDEQFF
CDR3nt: TGTGCCAGCAGCTACTCGGGAGATGAGCAGTTCTTC

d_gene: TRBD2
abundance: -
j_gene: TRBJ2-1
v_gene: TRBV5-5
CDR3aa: CASSSGLAAYNEQFF
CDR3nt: TGTGCCAGCAGCTCGGGACTAGCGGCCTACAATGAGCAGTTCTTC

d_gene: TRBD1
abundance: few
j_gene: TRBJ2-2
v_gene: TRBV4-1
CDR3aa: CASSPRQGLNTGELFF
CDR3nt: TGCGCCAGCAGTCCCAGACAGGGTTTGAACACCGGGGAGCTGTTTTTT

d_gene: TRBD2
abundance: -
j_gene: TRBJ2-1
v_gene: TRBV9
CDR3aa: CASSVEALAGYNEQFF
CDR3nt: TGTGCCAGCAGCGTAGAGGCCCTAGCGGGGTACAATGAGCAGTTCTTC

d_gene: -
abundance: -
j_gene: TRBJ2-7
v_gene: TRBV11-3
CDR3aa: CASSGTALLEQYF
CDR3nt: TGTGCCAGCAGCGGAACGGCCCTTCTCGAGCAGTACTTC

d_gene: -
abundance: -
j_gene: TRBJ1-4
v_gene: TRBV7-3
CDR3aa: CASSPSHVPSAEKLFF
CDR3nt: TGTGCCAGCAGCCCCTCTCACGTGCCTTCTGCCGAAAAACTGTTTTTT

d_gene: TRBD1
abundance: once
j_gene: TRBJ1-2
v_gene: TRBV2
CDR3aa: CASSAAGQSYGGYTF
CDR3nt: TGTGCCAGCAGCGCAGCGGGACAGTCGTACGGTGGCTACACCTTC

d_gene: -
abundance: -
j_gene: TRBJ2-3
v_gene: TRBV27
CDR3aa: CASSLQALSGTDTQYF
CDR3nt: TGTGCCAGCAGTTTACAAGCCCTCAGCGGCACAGATACGCAGTATTTT

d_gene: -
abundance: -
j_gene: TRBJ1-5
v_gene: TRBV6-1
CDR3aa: CASSISGQQPQHF
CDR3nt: TGTGCCAGCAGTATATCGGGGCAGCAGCCCCAGCATTTT

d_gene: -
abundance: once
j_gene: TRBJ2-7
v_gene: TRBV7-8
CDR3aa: CASTATSPIYEQYF
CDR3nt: TGTGCCAGCACCGCAACGTCTCCTATATACGAGCAGTACTTC

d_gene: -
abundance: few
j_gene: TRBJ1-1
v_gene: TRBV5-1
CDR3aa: CASSLGRTLNTEAFF
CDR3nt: TGCGCCAGCAGCTTGGGGAGGACCCTGAACACTGAAGCTTTCTTT

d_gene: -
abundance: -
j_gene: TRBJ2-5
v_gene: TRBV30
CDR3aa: CAWNRGEGETQYF
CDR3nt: TGTGCCTGGAATAGGGGTGAGGGAGAGACCCAGTACTTC

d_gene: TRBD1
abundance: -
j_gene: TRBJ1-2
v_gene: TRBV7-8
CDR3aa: CASSPGQLWANYGYTF
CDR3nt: TGTGCCAGCAGCCCGGGACAGCTATGGGCTAACTATGGCTACACCTTC

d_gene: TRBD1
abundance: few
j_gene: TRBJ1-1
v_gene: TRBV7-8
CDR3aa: CASSLMVRGPEAFF
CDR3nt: TGTGCCAGCAGCTTGATGGTCAGGGGGCCTGAAGCTTTCTTT

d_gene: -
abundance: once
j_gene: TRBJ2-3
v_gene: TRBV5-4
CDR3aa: CASSSPLDTQYF
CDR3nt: TGTGCCAGCAGCTCTCCCCTAGATACGCAGTATTTT

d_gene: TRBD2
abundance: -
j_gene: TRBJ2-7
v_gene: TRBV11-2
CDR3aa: CASSLVSGEYEQYF
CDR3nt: TGTGCCAGCAGCTTAGTTAGCGGGGAATACGAGCAGTACTTC

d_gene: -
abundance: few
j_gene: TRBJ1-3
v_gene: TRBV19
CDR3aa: CASSPSGVRSGNTIYF
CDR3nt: TGTGCCAGTAGCCCTTCGGGAGTCCGCTCTGGAAACACCATATATTTT

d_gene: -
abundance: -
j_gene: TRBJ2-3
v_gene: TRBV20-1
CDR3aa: CSASTDTQYF
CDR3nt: TGCAGTGCTAGCACAGATACGCAGTATTTT

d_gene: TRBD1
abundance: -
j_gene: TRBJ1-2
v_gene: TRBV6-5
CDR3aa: CASSRQGSDYGYTF
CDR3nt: TGTGCCAGCAGCCGACAGGGCAGTGACTATGGCTACACCTTC

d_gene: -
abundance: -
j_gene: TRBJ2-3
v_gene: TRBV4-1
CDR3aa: CASSPVGEPYETDTQYF
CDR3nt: TGCGCCAGCAGCCCGGTGGGGGAGCCGTACGAAACAGATACGCAGTATTTT

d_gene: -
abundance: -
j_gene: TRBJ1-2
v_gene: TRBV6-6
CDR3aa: CASRALMTGAYGYTF
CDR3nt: TGTGCCAGCAGGGCGCTGATGACAGGCGCCTATGGCTACACCTTC

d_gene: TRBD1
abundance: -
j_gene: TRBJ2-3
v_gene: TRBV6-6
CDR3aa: CASSNTGVPLDTQYF
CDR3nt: TGTGCCAGCAGTAATACAGGGGTCCCCCTGGATACGCAGTATTTT

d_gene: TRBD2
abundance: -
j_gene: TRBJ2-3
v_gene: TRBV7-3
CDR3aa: CASSTGGSSTDTQYF
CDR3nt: TGTGCCAGCAGCACGGGGGGGAGTAGCACAGATACGCAGTATTTT

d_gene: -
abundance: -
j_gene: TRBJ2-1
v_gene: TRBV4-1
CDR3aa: CASSQVDILSYNEQFF
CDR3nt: TGCGCCAGCAGCCAGGTGGACATCCTCTCCTACAATGAGCAGTTCTTC

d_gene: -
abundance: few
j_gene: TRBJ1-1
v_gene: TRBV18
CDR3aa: CASSPPSGWYTEAFF
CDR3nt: TGTGCCAGCTCACCACCATCCGGGTGGTACACTGAAGCTTTCTTT

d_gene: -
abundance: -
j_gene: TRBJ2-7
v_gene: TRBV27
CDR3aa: CASSLVQAGYEQYF
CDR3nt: TGTGCCAGCAGTTTGGTACAGGCGGGCTACGAGCAGTACTTC

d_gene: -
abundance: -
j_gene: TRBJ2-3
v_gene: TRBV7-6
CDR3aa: CASSSDSTDTQYF
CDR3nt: TGTGCCAGCAGCTCCGACAGCACAGATACGCAGTATTTT

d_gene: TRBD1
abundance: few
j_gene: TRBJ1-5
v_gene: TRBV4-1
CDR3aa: CASSQGTGGRYQPQHF
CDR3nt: TGCGCCAGCAGCCAAGGAACAGGGGGTAGGTATCAGCCCCAGCATTTT

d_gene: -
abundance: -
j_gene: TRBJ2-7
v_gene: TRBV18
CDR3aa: CASSPPGFRDYEQYF
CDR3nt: TGTGCCAGCTCCCCTCCAGGGTTCAGGGACTACGAGCAGTACTTC

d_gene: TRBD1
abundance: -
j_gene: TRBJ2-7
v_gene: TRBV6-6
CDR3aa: CASSFGQGRSYEQYF
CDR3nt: TGTGCCAGCAGTTTCGGACAGGGGCGCTCCTACGAGCAGTACTTC

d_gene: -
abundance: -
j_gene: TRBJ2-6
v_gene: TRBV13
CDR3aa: CASFKGGSGANVLTF
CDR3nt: TGTGCCAGCTTCAAAGGTGGCTCTGGGGCCAACGTCCTGACTTTC

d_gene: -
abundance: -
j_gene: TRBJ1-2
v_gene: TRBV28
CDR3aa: CASSLGQGSSGYTF
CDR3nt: TGTGCCAGCAGTTTAGGGCAGGGGAGTTCTGGCTACACCTTC

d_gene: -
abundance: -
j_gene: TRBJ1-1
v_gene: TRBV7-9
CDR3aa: CASSLIGSTEAFF
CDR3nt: TGTGCCAGCAGCTTAATAGGGTCGACCGAAGCTTTCTTT

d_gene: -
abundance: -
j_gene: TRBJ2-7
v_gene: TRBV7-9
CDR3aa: CASTDPTGSGAYEQYF
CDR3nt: TGTGCCAGCACCGACCCAACGGGTAGCGGCGCCTACGAGCAGTACTTC

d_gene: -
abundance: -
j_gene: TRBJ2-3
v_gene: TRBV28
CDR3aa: CASSFPSDRDTQYF
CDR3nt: TGTGCCAGCAGCTTCCCTAGTGATCGGGATACGCAGTATTTT

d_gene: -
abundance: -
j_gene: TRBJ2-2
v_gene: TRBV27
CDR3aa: CASRPGTPNTGELFF
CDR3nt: TGTGCCAGCAGGCCCGGGACACCAAACACCGGGGAGCTGTTTTTT

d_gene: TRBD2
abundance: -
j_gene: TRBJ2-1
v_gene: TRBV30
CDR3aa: CAWSPGTSGGDEQFF
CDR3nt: TGTGCCTGGAGTCCGGGGACTAGCGGGGGGGACGAGCAGTTCTTC

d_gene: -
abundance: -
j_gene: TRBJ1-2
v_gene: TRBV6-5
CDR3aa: CASSYSRQTNYGYTF
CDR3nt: TGTGCCAGCAGTTACTCGAGACAGACTAACTATGGCTACACCTTC

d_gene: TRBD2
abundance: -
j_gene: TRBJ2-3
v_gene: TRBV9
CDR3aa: CASTKLVAGGGDTQYF
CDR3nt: TGTGCCAGCACCAAGTTAGTAGCGGGAGGTGGAGATACGCAGTATTTT

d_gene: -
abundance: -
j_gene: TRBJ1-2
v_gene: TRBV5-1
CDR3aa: CASSLDRVLYGYTF
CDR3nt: TGCGCCAGCAGCTTGGACAGGGTGCTCTATGGCTACACCTTC

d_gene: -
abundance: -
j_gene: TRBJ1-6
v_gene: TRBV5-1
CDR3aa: CASSGGSNNSPLHF
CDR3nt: TGCGCCAGCAGCGGTGGTTCCAATAATTCACCCCTCCACTTT

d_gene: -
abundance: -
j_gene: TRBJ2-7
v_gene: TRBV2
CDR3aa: CASGGDTTYEQYF
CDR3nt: TGTGCCAGCGGGGGGGACACTACCTACGAGCAGTACTTC